This T cell receptor (beta chain) stems from a study of blood T cell repertoires in COVID-19. At the level of the study: Sample material is recorded as cDNA or gDNA derived from T cells, B-cell-depleted T cells, or PBMCs.

Original processing notes: For nucleated cells, counts were estimated from reference gene primer amplification. Sequenced by immunoSEQ multiplex PCR; TCRdb stores in-frame clones only, minus some. The DNA was the basis for D and trimming; V, J and clone size are from that table. The sample has around 140,000 clones; around 80% are singletons. The CDR3 extends over 13 amino acids. V lost 4 bases, J lost 7 bases, and 15 bases lay in between. Germline V gene lookup returns CDR1 SGHRS and CDR2 YFSETQ. The chain is built from TRBV5-1 and TRBJ2-7; a weak D match, TRBD2 (5 bases). The TCR sequence derives from a man aged 55 to 70 with active or convalescent COVID-19. Sample: peripheral blood. The CDR3 DNA follows: TGCGCCAGCAGCCCGGGATACGTGGAGGAGCAGTACTTC. The encoded protein is CASSPGYVEEQYF.